This is a list of T cell receptor beta chains from one sample in a study of blood T cell repertoires in COVID-19. TCRdb's copy holds only in-frame clones and misses some; the assay was immunoSEQ multiplex PCR. The repertoire has over 250,000 clones, around 84% of them found once; the top ten carry about 1.5%. Specimen: peripheral blood. These TCRs come from a human donor with COVID-19, enrolled during active disease. The donor label of this sample is uncertain. CDR3s include the opening cysteine and the closing phenylalanine or tryptophan. A D gene is named only where the DNA matches it firmly. Size values are once, few and many counts, or a class for expanded clones, and some rows have none.

D gene,J gene,V gene,clone size,CDR3 DNA,CDR3 protein
-,TRBJ1-4,TRBV19,-,TGTGCCAGTAGTAGAGACGGACAGCCCTTCGAAAAACTGTTTTTT,CASSRDGQPFEKLFF
-,TRBJ2-7,TRBV5-5,once,TGTGCCAGCAGCTTCGGTGGGAGCTCCTACGAGCAGTACTTC,CASSFGGSSYEQYF
TRBD1,TRBJ2-7,TRBV27,-,TGTGCCAGCAGCCCCATGGGGACAGGGCGATCCCTATTTTACGAGCAGTACTTC,CASSPMGTGRSLFYEQYF
-,TRBJ2-1,TRBV15,-,TGTGCCACCAGCAGAGATAGGAGCGGCTCCTACAATGAGCAGTTCTTC,CATSRDRSGSYNEQFF
TRBD2,TRBJ2-2,TRBV2,-,TGTGCCAGCAGGGGACTAGCGGGAGCCCCCGGGGAGCTGTTTTTT,CASRGLAGAPGELFF
-,TRBJ1-2,TRBV21-1,-,TGTGCCAGCAGCCCCCTCTCTGGCTACACCTTC,CASSPLSGYTF
TRBD1,TRBJ1-4,TRBV19,-,TGTGCCAGTAGTACCCCCGACAGGGGGCTCACTAATGAAAAACTGTTTTTT,CASSTPDRGLTNEKLFF
TRBD1,TRBJ1-5,TRBV20-1,-,TGCAGTGCTAGTGGGACAGATAGCAATCAGCCCCAGCATTTT,CSASGTDSNQPQHF
TRBD2,TRBJ2-5,TRBV5-1,few,TGCGCCAGCAGCCCCGTTTTCGGACTAGCGGGAGTGGAGACCCAGTACTTC,CASSPVFGLAGVETQYF
-,TRBJ1-2,TRBV5-4,-,TGTGCCAGCAGCTTGGGGGGGGATAACTATGGCTACACCTTC,CASSLGGDNYGYTF
TRBD1,TRBJ2-2,TRBV4-1,-,TGCGCCAGCAGCCCGCCTGGGACAGCCGAGGGCACCGGGGAGCTGTTTTTT,CASSPPGTAEGTGELFF
-,TRBJ2-5,TRBV6-2/TRBV6-3,-,TGTGCCAGCAGCCTATTTGCTCAGGGCTGGGAGACCCAGTACTTC,CASSLFAQGWETQYF
TRBD1,TRBJ2-3,TRBV2,-,TGTGCCAGCAGCAACTTCCGGGACAGGGGATCAGATACGCAGTATTTT,CASSNFRDRGSDTQYF
TRBD2,TRBJ2-5,TRBV4-2,-,TGTGCCAGCAGCCAAGTAGGCATGAAGAGACTAGCTTTGGTTGACGGGCAAGAGACCCAGTACTTC,CASSQVGMKRLALVDGQETQYF
-,TRBJ1-2,TRBV28,-,TGTGCCAGCAGTTGGGGGAGGGCGGGCTACACCTTC,CASSWGRAGYTF
-,TRBJ1-1,TRBV6-5,-,TGTGCCAGCAGTTCTGACAACCAGGGCGGCACTGAAGCTTTCTTT,CASSSDNQGGTEAFF
TRBD2,TRBJ2-1,TRBV7-9,few,TGTGCCAGCAGCCCGGGACTAGTTTCGGAGCATGAGCAGTTCTTC,CASSPGLVSEHEQFF
-,TRBJ1-2,TRBV3-1/TRBV3-2,-,TGTGCCAGCAGCCCCCAGCGGGCAGGTGGCTACACCTTC,CASSPQRAGGYTF
-,TRBJ1-1,TRBV9,-,TGTGCCAGCAGCGTTCAGGCCGGGGGGGCTGAAGCTTTCTTT,CASSVQAGGAEAFF
-,TRBJ1-3,TRBV2,-,TGTGCCAGCAGTGAAAGGACAGAAGGAAACACCATATATTTT,CASSERTEGNTIYF
TRBD2,TRBJ2-1,TRBV5-4,-,TGTGCCAGCAGCTTGGAGGGACTAGCCACTGAGCAGTTCTTC,CASSLEGLATEQFF
-,TRBJ2-7,TRBV11-2,-,TGTGCCAGCAGCTTTGGGCAGTTCTACGAGCAGTACTTC,CASSFGQFYEQYF
-,TRBJ1-6,TRBV3-1/TRBV3-2,once,TGTGCCAGCAGCCTTGCCCAAGGGGATTCACCCCTCCACTTT,CASSLAQGDSPLHF
TRBD1,TRBJ2-2,TRBV5-1,-,TGCGCCAGCAGCTTGGTCCCTGGGACAGGGGTTTCGATGAACACCGGGGAGCTGTTTTTT,CASSLVPGTGVSMNTGELFF
TRBD1,TRBJ2-1,TRBV5-6,-,TGTGCCAGCAGCTTGGAGTTTACAGGGGGCGATTCGGGCAATGAGCAGTTCTTC,CASSLEFTGGDSGNEQFF
TRBD2,TRBJ2-1,TRBV19,-,TGTGCCAGTAGTACCACTTCGGCGGGAGTCCGCCCACATGAGCAGTTCTTC,CASSTTSAGVRPHEQFF
-,TRBJ2-7,TRBV30,-,TGTGCCCAGGGCAGCTCCTACGAGCAGTACTTC,CAQGSSYEQYF
-,TRBJ2-3,TRBV3-1/TRBV3-2,-,TGTGCCAGCAGCCAAATCGGGAGCGGGAGCACAGATACGCAGTATTTT,CASSQIGSGSTDTQYF
TRBD1,TRBJ2-7,TRBV11-1,once,TGTGCCAGCAGCGAACAAGGGACAGGGGCCAAGCAGTACTTC,CASSEQGTGAKQYF
TRBD2,TRBJ2-7,TRBV6-5,-,TGTGCCACTGGCGGACTAGCGGGTTCCTACGAGCAGTACTTC,CATGGLAGSYEQYF
-,TRBJ2-3,TRBV5-1,few,TGCGCCAGCAGCCCGCCCCGGGAAGCTAGCACAGATACGCAGTATTTT,CASSPPREASTDTQYF
TRBD1,TRBJ1-1,TRBV10-3,-,TGTGCCACCCGACAGGGGTTTGAGAACACTGAAGCTTTCTTT,CATRQGFENTEAFF
-,TRBJ1-4,TRBV29-1,-,TGCAGCGTTGAAGACGGGGTGAATGAAAAACTGTTTTTT,CSVEDGVNEKLFF
-,TRBJ1-2,TRBV4-1,-,TGCGCCAGCAGCCAAGAGGTTCGGAGCTATGGCTACACCTTC,CASSQEVRSYGYTF
-,TRBJ1-1,TRBV7-3,-,TGTGCCAGCAGCCCCAGGGGAGCCGACACTGAAGCTTTCTTT,CASSPRGADTEAFF
-,TRBJ2-4,TRBV6-5,-,TGTGCCAGCAGTTCACAGGACAGAAGGAACATTCAGTACTTC,CASSSQDRRNIQYF
TRBD2,TRBJ2-3,TRBV7-2,-,TGTGCCAGCAGCCAGAGGCCTAGCGGTCTCACAGATACGCAGTATTTT,CASSQRPSGLTDTQYF
-,TRBJ2-1,TRBV23-1,-,TGCGCCGGACTACGAGAGGACCCTGGGCCGTTCTTC,CAGLREDPGPFF
-,TRBJ2-7,TRBV5-5,-,TGTGCCAGCAGCCTTCAGGGAAACCACGAGCAGTACTTC,CASSLQGNHEQYF
-,TRBJ2-2,TRBV5-6,-,TGTGCCAGCAGCCCGGTCCCCCTGAACACCGGGGAGCTGTTTTTT,CASSPVPLNTGELFF
TRBD1,TRBJ2-2,TRBV7-9,-,TGTGCCAGCAGCCAGGGACAGTACACCGGGGAGCTGTTTTTT,CASSQGQYTGELFF
TRBD2,TRBJ2-3,TRBV6-5,-,TGTGCCAGCAAGACTAGCGGGAGGGATACGCAGTATTTT,CASKTSGRDTQYF
TRBD2,TRBJ2-3,TRBV29-1,-,TGCAGCGTTGTACGGGAGGGGACAGATACGCAGTATTTT,CSVVREGTDTQYF
-,TRBJ2-6,TRBV5-4,-,TGTGCCAGCAGCCGTGGGGTTCCCTCGACAGGACATGGGGCCAACGTCCTGACTTTC,CASSRGVPSTGHGANVLTF
TRBD1,TRBJ1-1,TRBV6-5,-,TGTGCCAGCCGTTTGGGACAGACCCCCGGCACTGAAGCTTTCTTT,CASRLGQTPGTEAFF
-,TRBJ1-1,TRBV19,-,TGTGCCAGTAGGGATACGGAGGGGATAGGGACTGAAGCTTTCTTT,CASRDTEGIGTEAFF
-,TRBJ1-1,TRBV19,once,-,CASSSVLGLNTEAFF
-,TRBJ1-1,TRBV6-5,few,TGTGCCAGCACCCGAGCGGGGGCGAACACTGAAGCTTTCTTT,CASTRAGANTEAFF
-,TRBJ2-3,TRBV7-2,-,TGTGCCAGCAGCGTCACTAGGAGCACAGATACGCAGTATTTT,CASSVTRSTDTQYF
-,TRBJ2-5,TRBV7-3,-,TGTGCCAGCAGCTTGGGCACTCAGGGGACCCAGTACTTC,CASSLGTQGTQYF
-,TRBJ2-1,TRBV19,-,TGTGTCCCTTCCTCAGGGGAGCCCTACAATGAGCAGTTCTTC,CVPSSGEPYNEQFF
TRBD2,TRBJ2-3,TRBV5-1,-,TGCGCCAGCAGCCCCTTACGTAGCGGGAGCCGGACAGATACGCAGTATTTT,CASSPLRSGSRTDTQYF